The 29 T cell receptor beta chains listed next were all sequenced from one sample in a study of shared clonotypes between healthy human individuals. In the naive CD8 group, cells lacked CD45RO and were positively selected for CCR7, so terminally differentiated effector memory CD45RA+ cells were left out. Data came from immunoSEQ multiplex PCR; TCRdb stores just in-frame clones and leaves some out. There are 800,000 or so clones in the sample; about 96% occur only once, and less than 0.25% lies in the top ten. The sample taken for sequencing was naive CD8+ T cells sorted from blood. These receptor sequences come from a man aged 30 to 45 in good health.

This chain connects TRBV27 to TRBJ2-1, with 8 bases matching TRBD1. CDR1 is MNHEY, CDR2 SMNVEV, per germline (reference sequence). This CDR3 is built from 15 residues. Germline trimming cut 8 bases from V and 4 bases from J; bases unmatched to any gene: 10. CDR3 nucleotide sequence: TGTGCCAGCTGTACAGGGACAGGTATTTACAATGAGCAGTTCTTC. As protein: CASCTGTGIYNEQFF.

J is TRBJ2-7 and V is TRBV7-9; D is ambiguous. The germline V and J ends were trimmed by 4 bases and 6 bases, with 7 bases remaining between them. CDR1 and CDR2 from the germline V gene are SEHNR and FQNEAQ (reference sequence). The CDR3 spans 11 residues. The CDR3 loop is CASSSLFEQYF. The CDR3 nucleotides are TGTGCCAGCAGCTCGTTATTCGAGCAGTACTTC.

V is TRBV7-9 and J is TRBJ2-4; D possibly matches TRBD1 or TRBD2 (5 bases each). The ends were cut back, 1 base at V and 13 bases at J, with 11 bases in the middle. Looked up from germline, CDR1 is SEHNR and CDR2 is FQNEAQ (reference sequence). This CDR3 spans 12 amino acids. The CDR3 loop reads CASSLGETAQYF. The DNA for the CDR3 is TGTGCCAGCAGCTTAGGGGAGACAGCGCAGTACTTC.

J is TRBJ2-7 and V is TRBV7-6, with 8 positions matching TRBD1. The junction had 3 bases not matched to a gene; V was cut back by 1 base and J by 4 bases. The CDR3 covers 14 residues. CDR1 is SGHVS, CDR2 FNYEAQ, per germline. In DNA, the CDR3 is TGTGCCAGCAGCTTAGGGGGACAGGCGTACGAGCAGTACTTC. Its protein is CASSLGGQAYEQYF.

The chain employs TRBV7-2 and TRBJ2-2; no reliable D call. V was cut by 1 base and J by 3 bases, with 3 bases left in between. From germline, CDR1 is SGHTA and CDR2 FQGNSA. CDR3 size: 13 residues. CDR3 DNA sequence: TGTGCCAGCAGCTTAGAGGACACCGGGGAGCTGTTTTTT. Protein product: CASSLEDTGELFF.

The chain combines TRBV25-1 with TRBJ2-2; D may be TRBD2 (5 bases). CDR3 size: 15 residues. V was pared by 6 bases and J by 3 bases, with 14 bases between. Germline CDR1 reads MGHDK; CDR2 reads SYGVNS. The CDR3 region has the DNA TGTGCCAGCAGACTAGGTGCGGAGCACACCGGGGAGCTGTTTTTT. It is translated as CASRLGAEHTGELFF.

The chain employs TRBV9 and TRBJ2-7; 7 nucleotides line up with TRBD2. Losses at the gene ends were 1 base for V and 4 bases for J; bases not matched to a gene: 2. The CDR3 totals 13 residues. Per the germline V gene, CDR1 is SGDLS and CDR2 is YYNGEE. CDR3 bases: TGTGCCAGCAGCGTAAGGGGAGGGTACGAGCAGTACTTC. Translated, it gives CASSVRGGYEQYF.

The chain links TRBV6-1 to TRBJ1-5, with 7 positions matching TRBD1. This CDR3 spans 15 amino acids. In germline, CDR1 is MNHNS, CDR2 SASEGT. Losses at the gene ends were 8 bases for V and 0 bases for J; bases not matched to a gene: 7. CDR3 nucleotide sequence: TGTGCCAGCGTAGGGGGACAGTATAGCAATCAGCCCCAGCATTTT. Translated, it gives CASVGGQYSNQPQHF.

V and J are TRBV7-8 and TRBJ2-3; D not resolved. With 4 bases removed from V and 2 bases from J, the gap between germline ends came to 13 bases. Germline V gene sequence: CDR1 SGHVS, CDR2 FQNEAQ. The CDR3 is made up of 15 amino acids. This CDR3 is CASSSAVATTDTQYF. In DNA form, the CDR3 reads TGTGCCAGCAGCTCGGCGGTAGCAACCACAGATACGCAGTATTTT.

The chain uses TRBV4-3 and TRBJ2-5, with TRBD1 identical over 7 bases. The V gene end was trimmed by 8 bases and the J gene end by 5 bases; junction bases not matched to a gene: 14. The CDR3 is 15 residues long. Germline CDR1 is LGHNA and CDR2 is YSLEER. In nucleotides, the CDR3 is TGCGCCAGCGCACGATTCACAGGGGACCGTGAGACCCAGTACTTC. Its protein is CASARFTGDRETQYF.

The chain carries TRBV18 and TRBJ2-7, with D tentatively TRBD2 (6 bases). V gave up 0 bases and J gave up 4 bases, with 13 bases separating them. In germline, CDR1 is KGHSH, CDR2 LQKENI. This CDR3 is 15 amino acids long. The CDR3 sequence is CASSPPMQRAYEQYF. In nucleotides, the CDR3 is TGTGCCAGCTCACCACCCATGCAGCGGGCATACGAGCAGTACTTC.

Here the CDR3 reads CASSPSGGRGEQFF. The CDR3, as DNA: TGTGCCAGCAGCCCTAGCGGGGGACGGGGTGAGCAGTTCTTC. This chain joins TRBV7-9 and TRBJ2-1; the match to TRBD2 covers 10 bases. Trimming took 5 bases from V and 9 from J; bases not matched to a gene: 7. This CDR3 has 14 amino acids. Germline-derived CDR1 and CDR2 are SEHNR and FQNEAQ (reference sequence).

The chain combines TRBV11-2 with TRBJ2-1; D tentatively reads TRBD1 or TRBD2 (5 bases each). V lost 0 bases and J 1 base, leaving 22 bases between the germline ends. Germline V CDR1 and CDR2: SGHAT, FQNNGV. The CDR3 consists of 20 residues. CDR3 in amino acids: CASSLDLPSGTKDSYNEQFF. For the CDR3, the DNA is TGTGCCAGCAGCTTAGATCTCCCCTCCGGGACCAAAGATTCCTACAATGAGCAGTTCTTC.

Remarks on this clone: Within the sample, other DNA sequences also encode this same CDR3. V usage is TRBV9 and J usage is TRBJ2-2; TRBD2 aligns across 11 bases. The V gene's germline CDR1 is SGDLS and CDR2 YYNGEE. The V and J ends lost 3 bases and 2 bases, in that order; junction bases with no gene match: 3. The CDR3 is 16 residues long. The DNA for the CDR3 is TGTGCCAGCAGCGACGGGACTAGCGGTAACACCGGGGAGCTGTTTTTT. This encodes CASSDGTSGNTGELFF.

The rearrangement uses TRBV5-1 and TRBJ2-7; 11 bases fit TRBD2. The CDR3 length is 16 residues. Germline V gene sequence: CDR1 SGHRS, CDR2 YFSETQ. The V gene end was trimmed by 4 bases and the J gene end by 3 bases; junction bases not matched to a gene: 9. The CDR3 sequence is CASSPTSGLAVYEQYF. The CDR3 DNA is TGCGCCAGCAGCCCAACTTCGGGACTAGCGGTCTACGAGCAGTACTTC.

This clone was observed a single time. The chain combines TRBV7-8 with TRBJ2-7; either TRBD1 or TRBD2 may fit D (6 bases each). From germline, CDR1 is SGHVS and CDR2 FQNEAQ. This CDR3 is 14 amino acids long. V lost 5 bases and J 3 bases, leaving 14 bases between the germline ends. As DNA, the CDR3 is TGTGCCAGCAGCCCCGGGGGCTTAAACTACGAGCAGTACTTC. This sequence encodes CASSPGGLNYEQYF.

J is TRBJ2-7 and V is TRBV5-1; D is possibly TRBD1 (5 bases). The length of the CDR3 is 16 residues. Trimming took off 0 bases at V and 0 bases at J, with 13 bases between the two ends. CDR1 and CDR2 from the germline V gene are SGHRS and YFSETQ. The CDR3 DNA is TGCGCCAGCAGCTTGGTAGACAGAAACCCCTCCTACGAGCAGTACTTC. The encoded protein is CASSLVDRNPSYEQYF. The full variable domain, rest sourced from reference TRBV5-1 and TRBJ2-7, is KAGVTQTPRYLIKTRGQQVTLSCSPISGHRSVSWYQQTPGQGLQFLFEYFSETQRNKGNFPGRFSGRQFSNSRSEMNVSTLELGDSALYLCASSLVDRNPSYEQYFGPGTRLTVT.

This chain joins TRBV7-6 and TRBJ2-2; 9 nucleotides match TRBD1. CDR1 and CDR2 (germline): SGHVS, FNYEAQ. Trimming removed 4 bases from V and 7 bases from J; junction bases left unmatched: 7. This CDR3 region has 15 residues. CDR3 protein: CASSSETGGIGELFF. The CDR3 bases are TGTGCCAGCAGCTCGGAGACAGGGGGAATCGGGGAGCTGTTTTTT.

The V call is TRBV28, the J call TRBJ2-1, with D perhaps TRBD1 or TRBD2 (5 bases each). Trimming removed 8 bases from V and 8 bases from J, with 16 bases in between. The germline gives CDR1 MDHEN, CDR2 SYDVKM. The CDR3 runs 13 residues. The CDR3 DNA reads TGTGCCAGCCGCCCTCCCCCGGGGCATGAGCAGTTCTTC. Protein sequence: CASRPPPGHEQFF.

The chain recombines TRBV11-2 with TRBJ2-5; 8 nucleotides align to TRBD2. With V trimmed by 5 bases and J by 5 bases, 10 bases remained unmatched. The germline gives CDR1 SGHAT, CDR2 FQNNGV. This CDR3 has 15 residues. The chain's CDR3 is CASSRTSGPFETQYF. Written as DNA, the CDR3 is TGTGCCAGCAGCCGAACTAGCGGTCCTTTCGAGACCCAGTACTTC.

This CDR3 reads CASRTFFRDRESYEQYF. The CDR3 DNA is TGTGCCAGCAGGACCTTCTTCAGGGACAGGGAATCGTACGAGCAGTACTTC. The V gene is TRBV27, the J gene TRBJ2-7, with 9 positions matching TRBD1. V lost 6 bases, J lost 4 bases, and 16 bases stayed unmatched. Germline V lookup: CDR1 MNHEY, CDR2 SMNVEV (reference sequence). This CDR3 spans 17 amino acids.

V and J are TRBV5-6 and TRBJ2-7; the D call may be TRBD1 or TRBD2 (5 bases each). Germline V gene lookup returns CDR1 SGHDT and CDR2 YYEEEE. Trimming pared 0 bases from V and 1 base from J, leaving 11 bases between. This CDR3 contains 15 residues. In nucleotides, the CDR3 is TGTGCCAGCAGCTTGGGATGGGACCGTTCCTACGAGCAGTACTTC. This codes for CASSLGWDRSYEQYF.

J is TRBJ2-7 and V is TRBV15; 7 bases align to TRBD1. V shed 0 bases, J shed 4 bases, and the junction held 12 bases outside the gene matches. Germline V CDR1 and CDR2: LNHNV, YYDKDF (reference sequence). The CDR3 length is 17 residues. The CDR3 DNA reads TGTGCCACCAGCAGAGATGGGTCGACAGGGCCAACTTACGAGCAGTACTTC. Its translation is CATSRDGSTGPTYEQYF.

This rearrangement joins TRBV15 to TRBJ2-1, with D unresolved. V was pared by 5 bases and J by 0 bases, with 11 bases between. The CDR3 covers 15 residues. Germline CDR1 LNHNV, CDR2 YYDKDF (reference sequence). The DNA of the CDR3 is TGTGCCACCAGCGGCGATCAAAGCTCCTACAATGAGCAGTTCTTC. The encoded protein is CATSGDQSSYNEQFF.

V is TRBV6-6 and J is TRBJ2-3; TRBD1 might be the D (6 bases). The germline V and J ends were trimmed by 6 bases and 3 bases, with 10 bases remaining between them. Germline values: CDR1 MNHNY, CDR2 SVGAGI (reference sequence). The CDR3 runs 13 residues. The CDR3 DNA follows: TGTGCCAGCAGCGGAACAGGGACAGATACGCAGTATTTT. It specifies CASSGTGTDTQYF.

CDR3 loop: CASSLQGYSNQPQHF. The CDR3 DNA sequence: TGTGCCAGCAGCCTACAGGGGTATAGCAATCAGCCCCAGCATTTT. The chain joins TRBV5-8 to TRBJ1-5; 7 positions match TRBD1. Germline V gene data show CDR1 as SGHTS and CDR2 as YDEGEE. The CDR3 runs to 15 residues. Trimming removed 4 bases from V and 0 bases from J; junction bases left unmatched: 4.

Worth noting for this clone: This sample includes further DNA sequences coding for the same CDR3. The CDR3: CASSLGETDTQYF. For the CDR3, the DNA is TGTGCCAGCAGCTTAGGGGAGACAGATACGCAGTATTTT. The chain is built from TRBV7-6 and TRBJ2-3, with D possibly being TRBD2 (5 bases). Trimming removed 1 base at V and 3 bases at J, with 5 bases between. The CDR3 contains 13 residues. Looked up from germline, CDR1 is SGHVS and CDR2 is FNYEAQ.

The chain joins TRBV28 to TRBJ2-7; D is perhaps TRBD2 (6 bases). With 5 bases removed from V and 2 bases from J, the gap between germline ends came to 13 bases. CDR1 and CDR2 from the germline V gene are MDHEN and SYDVKM. The CDR3 length is 14 residues. The DNA of the CDR3 is TGTGCCAGCAGTACCCGAGGCGGGGCCTACGAGCAGTACTTC. Translation gives CASSTRGGAYEQYF. The complete variable domain, with remaining parts taken from reference TRBV28 and TRBJ2-7, reads DVKVTQSSRYLVKRTGEKVFLECVQDMDHENMFWYRQDPGLGLRLIYFSYDVKMKEKGDIPEGYSVSREKKERFSLILESASTNQTSMYLCASSTRGGAYEQYFGPGTRLTVT.

The CDR3 DNA is TGTGCCAGCAGCTCTATCTGGGAAATGAACAATCAGCCCCAGCATTTT. Residues: CASSSIWEMNNQPQHF. The chain combines TRBV11-2 with TRBJ1-5; D is unresolved. The germline gives CDR1 SGHAT, CDR2 FQNNGV. V dropped 4 bases and J dropped 3 bases, with 16 bases sitting between them. This CDR3 is 16 amino acids long.